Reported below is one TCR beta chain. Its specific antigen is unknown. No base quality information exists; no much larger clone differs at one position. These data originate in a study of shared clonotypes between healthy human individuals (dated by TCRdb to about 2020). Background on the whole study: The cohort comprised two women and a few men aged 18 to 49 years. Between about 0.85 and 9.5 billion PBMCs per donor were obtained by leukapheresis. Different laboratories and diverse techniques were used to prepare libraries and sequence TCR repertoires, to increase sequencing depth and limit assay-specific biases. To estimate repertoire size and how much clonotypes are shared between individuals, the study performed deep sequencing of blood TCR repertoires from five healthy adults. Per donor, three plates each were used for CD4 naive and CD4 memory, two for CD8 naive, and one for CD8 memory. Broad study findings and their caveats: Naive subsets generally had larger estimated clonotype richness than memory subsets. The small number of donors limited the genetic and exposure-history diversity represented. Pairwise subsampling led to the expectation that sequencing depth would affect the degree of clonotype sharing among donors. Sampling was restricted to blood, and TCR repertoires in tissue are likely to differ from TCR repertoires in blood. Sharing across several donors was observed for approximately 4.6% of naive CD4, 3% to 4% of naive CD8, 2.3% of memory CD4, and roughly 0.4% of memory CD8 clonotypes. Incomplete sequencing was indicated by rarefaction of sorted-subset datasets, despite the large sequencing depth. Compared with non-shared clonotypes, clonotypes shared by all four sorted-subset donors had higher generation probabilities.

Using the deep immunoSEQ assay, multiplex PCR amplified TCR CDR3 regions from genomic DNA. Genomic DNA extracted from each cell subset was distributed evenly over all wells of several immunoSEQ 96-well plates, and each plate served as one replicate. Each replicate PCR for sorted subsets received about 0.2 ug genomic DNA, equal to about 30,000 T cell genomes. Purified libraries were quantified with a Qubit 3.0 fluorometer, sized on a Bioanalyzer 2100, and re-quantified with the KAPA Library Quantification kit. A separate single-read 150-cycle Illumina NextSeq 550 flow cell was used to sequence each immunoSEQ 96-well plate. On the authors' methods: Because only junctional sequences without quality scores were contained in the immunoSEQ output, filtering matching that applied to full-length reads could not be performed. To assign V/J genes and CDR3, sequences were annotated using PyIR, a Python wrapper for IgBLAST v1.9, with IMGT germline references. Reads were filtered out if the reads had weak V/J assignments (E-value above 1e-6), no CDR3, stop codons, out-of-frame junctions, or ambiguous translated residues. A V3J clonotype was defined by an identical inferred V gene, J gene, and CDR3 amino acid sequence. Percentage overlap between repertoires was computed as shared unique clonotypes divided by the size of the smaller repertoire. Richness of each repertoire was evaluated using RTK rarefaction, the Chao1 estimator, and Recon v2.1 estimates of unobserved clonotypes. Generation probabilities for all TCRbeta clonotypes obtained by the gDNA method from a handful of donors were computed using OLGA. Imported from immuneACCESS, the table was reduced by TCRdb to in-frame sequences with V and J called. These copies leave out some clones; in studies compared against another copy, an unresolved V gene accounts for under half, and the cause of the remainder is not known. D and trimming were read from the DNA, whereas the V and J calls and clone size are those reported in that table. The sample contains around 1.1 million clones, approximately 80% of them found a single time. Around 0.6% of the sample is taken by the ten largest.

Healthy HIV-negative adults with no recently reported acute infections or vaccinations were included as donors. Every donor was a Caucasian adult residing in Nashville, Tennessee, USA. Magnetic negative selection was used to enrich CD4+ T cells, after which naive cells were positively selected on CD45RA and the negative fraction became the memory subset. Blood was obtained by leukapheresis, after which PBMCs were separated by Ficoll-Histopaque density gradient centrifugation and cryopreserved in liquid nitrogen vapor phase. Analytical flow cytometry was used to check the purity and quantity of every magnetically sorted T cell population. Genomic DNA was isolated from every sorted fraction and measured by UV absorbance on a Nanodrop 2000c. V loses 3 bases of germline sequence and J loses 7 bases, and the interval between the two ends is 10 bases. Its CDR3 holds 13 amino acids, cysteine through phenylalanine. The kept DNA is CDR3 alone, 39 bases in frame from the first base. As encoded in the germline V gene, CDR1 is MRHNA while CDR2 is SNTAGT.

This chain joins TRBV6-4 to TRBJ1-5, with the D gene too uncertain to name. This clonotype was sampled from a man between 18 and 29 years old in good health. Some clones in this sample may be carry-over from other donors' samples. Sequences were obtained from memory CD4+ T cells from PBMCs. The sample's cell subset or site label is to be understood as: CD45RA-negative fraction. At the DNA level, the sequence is TGTGCCAGCAGTGAGGAAATTGACCAGCCCCAGCATTTT. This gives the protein CASSEEIDQPQHF.